This T cell receptor beta chain appears in the sequencing data of a study of T-cell reconstitution after alpha-beta-depleted transplantation in children. The study, taken as a whole, reports: From newly produced T cells came most of the T-cell counts and diversity one year after transplant. After transplant, high TCRbeta diversity at day 60 in some patients arose from surviving recipient T cells and thymic progenitors.

Many counts were recorded for this clonotype. Its matching antigen is unknown. Unique molecular identifiers were used in preparing the TCRbeta library. MiXCR, run by TCRdb on the PCR reads, gives a single entry per CDR3 protein. The data hold around 420,000 distinct CDR3 sequences, with about 17% observed a single time. CDR1 and CDR2 from the germline V gene are DFQATT and SNEGSKA (reference sequence). Trimming pared 0 bases from V and 2 bases from J, leaving 7 bases between. This CDR3 is 13 amino acids long. J is TRBJ2-5 and V is TRBV20-1; D gene uncertain. Source: PBMCs, mostly from graft donor cells, taken 360 days after TCRalphabeta/CD19-depleted stem cell transplant. The source is a boy in the first two years of life who had a stem cell transplant for Wiskott-Aldrich syndrome, so the T cells may come from the graft donor. The CDR3 DNA reads TGCAGTGCTAGAGATTACCCACAAGAGACCCAGTACTTC. Translated, it gives CSARDYPQETQYF.